Each of the 17 T cell receptor beta chains below was sequenced from the same sample in a study of post-analysis software for immune sequencing data. Study observations and caveats: Patients showed TRBV5-6, TRBV5-1 and TRBV20-1 among a few TRBV segments more frequent than in controls.

The antigens these receptors bind are not known. The TCR beta cDNA libraries contained unique molecular identifiers. TCRdb itself ran the PCR reads through MiXCR, one entry per CDR3 protein. The table shows approximately 630,000 distinct CDR3 sequences, with roughly three fifths occurring only once. Sequencing input: blood. The receptors come from a girl aged 2 to 10 with multiple sclerosis.

A single count supports this clonotype. V is TRBV15 and J is TRBJ2-1; the match to TRBD2 covers 10 bases. Germline V gene sequence: CDR1 LNHNV, CDR2 YYDKDF (reference sequence). The CDR3 has 16 amino acids. Unmatched junction bases numbered 8, after V lost 5 bases and J lost 4 bases. The CDR3 is CATSSQREGLYNEQFF. In nucleotides, the CDR3 is TGTGCCACCAGCTCGCAGCGGGAGGGCTTATACAATGAGCAGTTCTTC. The full variable domain, with the rest looked up from reference TRBV15 and TRBJ2-1, is DAMVIQNPRYQVTQFGKPVTLSCSQTLNHNVMYWYQQKSSQAPKLLFHYYDKDFNNEADTPDNFQSRRPNTSFCFLDIRSPGLGDTAMYLCATSSQREGLYNEQFFGPGTRLTVL.

V is TRBV12-3 or TRBV12-4 and J is TRBJ1-1; D uncertain. The length of the CDR3 is 13 residues. V was cut by 3 bases and J by 0 bases, with 5 bases left in between. The CDR3 reads CASSLVLNTEAFF. The CDR3 region has the DNA TGTGCCAGCAGTTTGGTATTGAACACTGAAGCTTTCTTT.

The CDR3 reads CASSQDLTPHEQFF. CDR3 in DNA: TGCGCCAGCAGCCAAGATCTGACCCCCCATGAGCAGTTCTTC. This rearrangement joins TRBV4-1 to TRBJ2-1; D unclear. The V and J ends lost 0 bases and 8 bases respectively, with 11 bases between them. Germline values: CDR1 MGHRA, CDR2 YSYEKL. The CDR3 runs to 14 residues.

The sample holds one count of this clonotype. The rearrangement uses TRBV5-6 and TRBJ2-1, with D perhaps matching TRBD1 or TRBD2 (7 bases each). This CDR3 spans 14 amino acids. V was trimmed by 10 bases and J by 7 bases, leaving 21 bases between them. Germline CDR1 is SGHDT and CDR2 is YYEEEE. For the CDR3, the DNA is TGTGCCGCGGGGGACAGCTCAAAGGATAATGAGCAGTTCTTC. It codes for CAAGDSSKDNEQFF.

The J gene is TRBJ2-7, the V gene TRBV2, with unresolved D. The CDR3 sequence is 14 residues long. Germline V gives CDR1 SNHLY, CDR2 FYNNEI. Between the trimmed V and J ends, which lost 4 bases and 2 bases, there was a span of 12 bases. CDR3 nucleotides: TGTGCCAGCAGTGGGGTGGGGATTCCCTACGAGCAGTACTTC. The encoded protein is CASSGVGIPYEQYF.

In this sample, this clonotype turned up a few times. V gene TRBV5-1 combines with J gene TRBJ2-6; no firm D call. CDR1 and CDR2 from the germline V gene are SGHRS and YFSETQ. The CDR3 runs to 13 residues. Trimming left V 5 bases short and J 0 bases short, with 3 bases between. The CDR3 DNA reads TGCGCCAGCAGGTTCTCTGGGGCCAACGTCCTGACTTTC. Translation: CASRFSGANVLTF.

This clonotype was detected a few times. The chain combines TRBV6-5 with TRBJ1-2; a possible D gene is TRBD1 (6 bases). Per germline, CDR1 MNHEY and CDR2 SVGAGI. This CDR3 spans 15 amino acids. V lost 0 bases and J lost 2, with 10 bases in between. Here the CDR3 reads CASSYSGQENYGYTF. CDR3 bases: TGTGCCAGCAGTTACTCGGGACAAGAAAACTATGGCTACACCTTC.

This chain connects TRBV20-1 to TRBJ2-3; weak D call: TRBD2 (5 bases). V was pared by 6 bases and J by 6 bases, with 22 bases between. Germline V gene lookup returns CDR1 DFQATT and CDR2 SNEGSKA (reference sequence). The CDR3 loop spans 15 amino acids. CDR3 sequence: CSAHGQASLGDTQYF. The CDR3 coding sequence is TGCAGTGCACACGGCCAGGCTAGCTTGGGGGATACGCAGTATTTT.

The chain joins TRBV13 to TRBJ1-2; no clear D. This CDR3 is built from 16 residues. V lost 1 base to trimming and J lost 3 bases, with 15 bases between them. CDR1 and CDR2 (germline): PRHDT, FYEKMQ (reference sequence). The CDR3 loop reads CASSLANLLTHYGYTF. CDR3 DNA: TGTGCCAGCAGCTTAGCTAACCTCCTCACTCACTATGGCTACACCTTC.

This sequence joins TRBV20-1 and TRBJ2-7; 9 nucleotides align to TRBD2. From germline, CDR1 is DFQATT and CDR2 SNEGSKA (reference sequence). CDR3 length equals 14 residues. V gave up 7 bases and J gave up 4 bases; unmatched junction bases: 11. Here the CDR3 reads CSVRRLAGRYEQYF. CDR3 nucleotide sequence: TGCAGTGTCAGGAGGCTAGCGGGAAGGTACGAGCAGTACTTC.

There are many counts of this clonotype. An end of the junction does not agree with germline; a read error may underlie this. This sequence joins TRBV12-3 or TRBV12-4 and TRBJ2-3, with D perhaps TRBD1 (5 bases). This CDR3 is 15 amino acids long. The CDR3 sequence is CASSLGDSSTDTQYF. The CDR3 DNA reads as TGTGCCAGCAGCTTAGGCGACAGTAGCACAGATACGCAGTATTTT.

This clonotype was seen only a few times. This chain joins TRBV7-3 and TRBJ2-3, with 10 bases identical to TRBD1. The germline CDR1 and CDR2 sequences are SGHTA and FQGTGA. The CDR3 consists of 15 residues. Trimming cost V 5 bases and J 2 bases; bases outside gene matches: 4. The CDR3 is CASSGQGVVTDTQYF. In nucleotides, the CDR3 is TGTGCCAGCAGCGGACAGGGGGTAGTCACAGATACGCAGTATTTT. Full variable domain (missing parts from reference TRBV7-3 and TRBJ2-3): GAGVSQTPSNKVTEKGKYVELRCDPISGHTALYWYRQSLGQGPEFLIYFQGTGAADDSGLPNDRFFAVRPEGSVSTLKIQRTERGDSAVYLCASSGQGVVTDTQYFGPGTRLTVL.

The rearrangement joins TRBV4-1 to TRBJ1-5; D gene uncertain. V was trimmed by 0 bases and J by 5 bases, leaving 5 bases between them. In germline, CDR1 is MGHRA, CDR2 YSYEKL. The CDR3 totals 13 residues. This CDR3 reads CASSQEEDQPQHF. For the CDR3, the DNA is TGCGCCAGCAGCCAAGAAGAAGATCAGCCCCAGCATTTT.

The chain combines TRBV11-2 with TRBJ2-7, with 9 bases fitting TRBD1. The CDR3 spans 17 residues. The trim removed 1 base at V and 2 bases at J, leaving 9 bases unmatched. Germline CDR1 and CDR2: SGHAT and FQNNGV. CDR3 region: CASSLGLLGQGPYEQYF. The CDR3 DNA reads as TGTGCCAGCAGCTTAGGCTTGCTGGGACAGGGCCCCTACGAGCAGTACTTC. The variable domain in full, completed from reference TRBV11-2 and TRBJ2-7, reads EAGVAQSPRYKIIEKRQSVAFWCNPISGHATLYWYQQILGQGPKLLIQFQNNGVVDDSQLPKDRFSAERLKGVDSTLKIQPAKLEDSAVYLCASSLGLLGQGPYEQYFGPGTRLTVT.

This chain joins TRBV7-8 and TRBJ2-5; 7 nucleotides agree with TRBD1. The CDR3 spans 15 residues. In germline, CDR1 is SGHVS, CDR2 FQNEAQ. The V and J ends lost 5 bases and 4 bases, in that order; junction bases with no gene match: 10. In DNA form, the CDR3 reads TGTGCCAGCAGCAAGCGACAGGGTTTGGCAGAGACCCAGTACTTC. This encodes CASSKRQGLAETQYF.

This chain links TRBV7-9 with TRBJ2-7; 12 positions match TRBD2. Germline assignment: CDR1 SEHNR and CDR2 FQNEAQ (reference sequence). With V trimmed by 6 bases and J by 7 bases, 10 bases remained unmatched. The CDR3 is 15 residues long. This CDR3 is CASSSSGRASQEQYF. CDR3 nucleotide sequence: TGTGCCAGCAGTTCTAGCGGGAGGGCCAGCCAAGAGCAGTACTTC.

This clonotype was found once. The V and J genes are TRBV20-1 and TRBJ2-7; no clear D gene. Trimming pared 6 bases from V and 6 bases from J, leaving 12 bases between. Per germline, CDR1 DFQATT and CDR2 SNEGSKA (reference sequence). CDR3 length: 11 amino acids. The CDR3 is CSASWGAEQYF. Here the CDR3 DNA reads TGCAGTGCGAGCTGGGGTGCCGAGCAGTACTTC.